This T cell receptor beta chain is from a study of cytomegalovirus exposure and HLA in healthy donors. In the study overall: Falling in the Caucasian-associated ancestry cluster were 65% to 90% of approximately 400 genotyped donors.

CDR1 and CDR2 from the germline V gene are MNHEY and SMNVEV (reference sequence). J lost 1 base, V lost 6 bases, and 2 bases had no gene match. The CDR3 totals 14 residues. Notes on this clone: Its antigen is not known.

PCR used 60 Vbeta primers and 13 Jbeta primers. As originally analysed: As a later analysis found, there were around 86 million unique TCR beta chains, of which around 10 million were shared. Here immunoSEQ multiplex PCR was the method, and the copy in TCRdb shows in-frame clones only, minus some. The DNA was the basis for D and trimming; V, J and clone size are from that table. The profile shows about 170,000 clones, roughly 85% of them singletons. Regarding the study as a whole: Cytomegalovirus association was assigned to 150 to 200 TCR beta chains.

This sequence was found in a man younger than 45 in good health and CMV-seropositive. The chain is built from TRBV27 and TRBJ2-3; 9 bases match TRBD2. Material: PBMCs. The CDR3 here is CASRVAGGTDTQYF. Written as DNA, the CDR3 is TGTGCCAGCAGGGTAGCGGGAGGCACAGATACGCAGTATTTT.